The 32 T cell receptor beta chains below all came from one sample that was sequenced in a study of CD8 T cells in Susac syndrome. Random hexamers served to reverse transcribe roughly 0.5 to 1 ug RNA. In TCRdb, the immunoSEQ multiplex PCR reads were re-called with MiXCR into one record per CDR3 protein. Of 180,000 or so distinct CDR3 sequences in the sample, approximately 94% were seen once. The sample consisted of CD4+ T cells from PBMCs. These receptors were taken from a human donor with multiple sclerosis.

The chain joins TRBV28 to TRBJ1-5; D might be TRBD1 (6 bases). In germline, CDR1 is MDHEN, CDR2 SYDVKM. V was clipped by 7 bases and J by 7 bases, with 20 bases between them. The CDR3 totals 15 residues. The CDR3 DNA sequence: TGTGCCAGCACCTGGCGAGGGGGAGGAGAGCAGCCCCAGCATTTT. Translating gives CASTWRGGGEQPQHF.

The chain combines TRBV7-9 with TRBJ2-1; weak D call: TRBD2 (6 bases). With 2 bases removed from V and 0 bases from J, the gap between germline ends came to 11 bases. This CDR3 region has 16 residues. CDR1 is SEHNR and CDR2 is FQNEAQ in the germline V gene (reference sequence). CDR3 in amino acids: CASSLTAGTSYNEQFF. In nucleotides, the CDR3 is TGTGCCAGCAGCTTAACCGCGGGGACCTCCTACAATGAGCAGTTCTTC.

The chain recombines TRBV6-1 with TRBJ2-7, with D possibly matching TRBD2 (6 bases). V shed 11 bases and J shed 2 bases, with 16 bases lying between them. The CDR3 runs to 13 residues. Germline CDR1 MNHNS, CDR2 SASEGT. This chain's CDR3 is CAAGTWGPYEQYF. As DNA, the CDR3 is TGTGCCGCGGGGACTTGGGGCCCCTACGAGCAGTACTTC.

J is TRBJ2-5 and V is TRBV28; D may correspond to TRBD1 or TRBD2 (5 bases each). Germline lookup yields CDR1 MDHEN and CDR2 SYDVKM. The CDR3 sequence is 14 residues long. V lost 3 bases, J lost 4 bases, and 12 bases lay in between. The CDR3 DNA follows: TGTGCCAGCAGTTTGTTTCGGGGCGGAGAGACCCAGTACTTC. This codes for CASSLFRGGETQYF.

The chain uses TRBV18 and TRBJ2-3, with 12 bases identical to TRBD2. Germline V lookup: CDR1 KGHSH, CDR2 LQKENI. This CDR3 region has 16 residues. J gave up 1 base and V 5 bases, and 4 bases lay outside the gene matches. In nucleotides, the CDR3 is TGTGCCAGCTCATTACGGACTAGCGGGGGCACAGATACGCAGTATTTT. This encodes CASSLRTSGGTDTQYF.

This rearrangement joins TRBV20-1 to TRBJ1-1, with D possibly TRBD1 on 6 matching bases. The V gene lost 1 base and the J gene lost 8 bases, with 14 bases spanning the gap. In germline, CDR1 is DFQATT, CDR2 SNEGSKA (reference sequence). The CDR3 totals 13 residues. The CDR3 here is CSARGDTYQEAFF. The CDR3 region has the DNA TGCAGTGCTAGAGGGGACACCTATCAGGAAGCTTTCTTT.

As for this clonotype: A read error may produce the germline difference seen at one junction end. The chain employs TRBV19 and TRBJ2-7, with D perhaps matching TRBD1 or TRBD2 (5 bases each). The CDR3 extends over 13 amino acids. Germline V gives CDR1 LNHDA, CDR2 SQIVND (reference sequence). DNA for the CDR3: TGTCCCAGTAGTATCGGGACCTCCTACGAGCAGTACTTC. It codes for CPSSIGTSYEQYF.

The chain combines TRBV30 with TRBJ2-6, with D hard to call. CDR3 length: 15 amino acids. V lost 3 bases and J lost 0, with 9 bases in between. Germline-derived CDR1 and CDR2 are GTSNPN and SVGIG (reference sequence). CDR3 bases: TGTGCCTGGAGCTCCTATGGCTCTGGGGCCAACGTCCTGACTTTC. Protein product: CAWSSYGSGANVLTF.

The genes are TRBV7-6 and TRBJ2-7; weak D call: TRBD1 (6 bases). The CDR3 runs 14 residues. The germline gives CDR1 SGHVS, CDR2 FNYEAQ. V lost 2 bases to trimming and J lost 5 bases, with 13 bases between them. CDR3 in DNA: TGTGCCAGCAGCTTAAGCAGGGGTGGGGACGAGCAGTACTTC. It specifies CASSLSRGGDEQYF.

The J gene is TRBJ2-5, the V gene TRBV3-1, with D uncertain. The CDR3 totals 14 residues. V shed 5 bases and J shed 4 bases, with 14 bases lying between them. Germline V CDR1 and CDR2: LGHDT, YNNKEL (reference sequence). The CDR3 loop reads CASSTYTFRETQYF. CDR3 bases: TGTGCCAGCAGCACATATACGTTTCGAGAGACCCAGTACTTC.

The rearrangement uses TRBV5-6 and TRBJ1-1; 9 bases map to TRBD1. The germline gives CDR1 SGHDT, CDR2 YYEEEE. V lost 4 bases, J lost 3 bases, and 4 bases stayed unmatched. This CDR3 comprises 14 residues. The CDR3 loop reads CASSRTGDDTEAFF. The CDR3 DNA sequence: TGTGCCAGCAGCCGGACAGGGGATGACACTGAAGCTTTCTTT.

The chain joins TRBV3-1 to TRBJ2-5; tentatively, D is TRBD1 (6 bases). The CDR3 sequence is 17 residues long. V shed 1 base and J shed 2 bases, with 17 bases lying between them. Germline CDR1 LGHDT, CDR2 YNNKEL (reference sequence). DNA of the CDR3: TGTGCCAGCAGCCAAGCCTCAAGGGGGAGCGGACAAGAGACCCAGTACTTC. This sequence encodes CASSQASRGSGQETQYF.

V usage is TRBV25-1 and J usage is TRBJ1-4, with D perhaps TRBD1 (5 bases). The V gene's germline CDR1 is MGHDK and CDR2 SYGVNS. Trimming removed 4 bases from V and 8 bases from J, with 14 bases in between. The CDR3 has 14 residues. In DNA, the CDR3 is TGTGCCAGCAGTGTCGGGGGACCGGTAGAAAAACTGTTTTTT. Translating it yields CASSVGGPVEKLFF. The full variable domain, its missing parts supplied by reference TRBV25-1 and TRBJ1-4, is EADIYQTPRYLVIGTGKKITLECSQTMGHDKMYWYQQDPGMELHLIHYSYGVNSTEKGDLSSESTVSRIRTEHFPLTLESARPSHTSQYLCASSVGGPVEKLFFGSGTQLSVL.

The chain combines TRBV24-1 with TRBJ1-2, with D possibly being TRBD1 (5 bases). Trimming removed 4 bases at V and 2 bases at J, with 13 bases between. Germline V gene data show CDR1 as KGHDR and CDR2 as SFDVKD. The CDR3 totals 15 residues. DNA for the CDR3: TGTGCCACCAGTGACCCAACACAGGTGAACTATGGCTACACCTTC. Encoded protein: CATSDPTQVNYGYTF.

V gene TRBV29-1 combines with J gene TRBJ2-7; D is unclear. The V end lost 4 bases, the J end lost 2 bases, and 9 bases lay between the germline ends. Germline CDR1 reads SQVTM; CDR2 reads ANQGSEA. This CDR3 has 12 amino acids. CDR3 in amino acids: CSVAMPPYEQYF. The CDR3 DNA sequence: TGCAGCGTTGCGATGCCCCCCTACGAGCAGTACTTC.

The chain recombines TRBV3-1 with TRBJ2-1; 8 nucleotides agree with TRBD2. Unmatched junction bases numbered 16, after V lost 4 bases and J lost 5 bases. Germline V CDR1 and CDR2: LGHDT, YNNKEL (reference sequence). The CDR3 totals 18 residues. CDR3 bases: TGTGCCAGCAGCCGACGGCGAGCAGCGGGGGAGCGGGACAATGAGCAGTTCTTC. It is translated as CASSRRRAAGERDNEQFF.

The table lists this clonotype with a count of one. The V and J genes are TRBV5-1 and TRBJ2-2; D gene unclear. The germline CDR1 and CDR2 sequences are SGHRS and YFSETQ. The CDR3 is 13 residues long. V lost 9 bases to trimming and J lost 5 bases, with 14 bases between them. The CDR3 nucleotides read TGCGCCACCGGCGAAAGTGGGACCGGGGAGCTGTTTTTT. Protein product: CATGESGTGELFF. Combining the CDR3 with reference TRBV5-1 and TRBJ2-2 gives the whole variable domain KAGVTQTPRYLIKTRGQQVTLSCSPISGHRSVSWYQQTPGQGLQFLFEYFSETQRNKGNFPGRFSGRQFSNSRSEMNVSTLELGDSALYLCATGESGTGELFFGEGSRLTVL.

The chain couples TRBV12-3 or TRBV12-4 to TRBJ1-5; weak D call: TRBD1 (5 bases). Between the trimmed V and J ends, which lost 5 bases and 11 bases, there was a span of 10 bases. This CDR3 has 11 residues. CDR3 bases: TGTGCCAGCAGTGGGGGTATGTCCCAGCATTTT. Translated, it gives CASSGGMSQHF.

The CDR3 bases are TGCAGTGCTTTAGGGGGGGATACCCCATACCACATCTATGGCTACACCTTC. This codes for CSALGGDTPYHIYGYTF. The chain carries TRBV20-1 and TRBJ1-2; D perhaps matches TRBD1 (6 bases). This CDR3 contains 17 residues. Germline V lookup: CDR1 DFQATT, CDR2 SNEGSKA (reference sequence). Trimming removed 5 bases at V and 4 bases at J, with 26 bases between.

The chain uses TRBV14 and TRBJ2-1, with D tentatively TRBD2 (6 bases). V was trimmed by 3 bases and J by 0 bases, leaving 12 bases between them. This CDR3 spans 16 amino acids. CDR1 and CDR2 from the germline V gene are SGHDN and FVKESK. The CDR3 is CASSHPRGSSYNEQFF. The CDR3 DNA reads as TGTGCCAGCAGCCACCCTCGGGGGAGCTCCTACAATGAGCAGTTCTTC.

The rearrangement links TRBV5-4 to TRBJ2-1; 10 positions agree with TRBD2. The junction had 7 bases not matched to a gene; V was cut back by 0 bases and J by 7 bases. This CDR3 contains 16 residues. The germline gives CDR1 SGHNT, CDR2 YYREEE (reference sequence). In DNA, the CDR3 is TGTGCCAGCAGCTTGGGGCTAGCGGGGGAAGGGAATGAGCAGTTCTTC. It is translated as CASSLGLAGEGNEQFF.

J is TRBJ1-1 and V is TRBV29-1; 9 positions match TRBD1. The germline gives CDR1 SQVTM, CDR2 ANQGSEA. V shed 3 bases, J shed 0 bases, and the junction held 8 bases outside the gene matches. The CDR3 consists of 16 residues. The CDR3 here is CSVDRMDRGLNTEAFF. For the CDR3, the DNA is TGCAGCGTTGATAGGATGGACAGGGGATTGAACACTGAAGCTTTCTTT.

This chain joins TRBV20-1 and TRBJ1-1; D is unclear. Germline values: CDR1 DFQATT, CDR2 SNEGSKA (reference sequence). V lost 5 bases to trimming and J lost 2 bases, with 12 bases between them. The CDR3 totals 13 residues. The CDR3 spells CSALEDQNTEAFF. CDR3 DNA: TGCAGTGCTCTTGAGGACCAAAACACTGAAGCTTTCTTT.

This chain uses TRBV20-1 with TRBJ2-3, with D unclear. V was shortened by 6 bases and J by 1 base, with 11 bases between the two germline ends. This CDR3 spans 13 amino acids. The germline gives CDR1 DFQATT, CDR2 SNEGSKA (reference sequence). CDR3 DNA: TGCAGTGCCCAGCTGGGTGGCACAGATACGCAGTATTTT. Translating it yields CSAQLGGTDTQYF.

This sequence joins TRBV12-3 or TRBV12-4 and TRBJ2-1, with 8 bases that match TRBD2. The CDR3 runs to 15 residues. The ends lost 5 bases at V and 6 bases at J; junction bases unmatched: 9. The CDR3: CASSPRRAGGNEQFF. CDR3 bases: TGTGCCAGCAGTCCCCGACGCGCGGGGGGCAATGAGCAGTTCTTC.

The chain uses TRBV20-1 and TRBJ2-3; 12 positions agree with TRBD2. The CDR3 runs 15 residues. Trimming took 1 base from V and 5 from J; bases not matched to a gene: 4. Germline-derived CDR1 and CDR2 are DFQATT and SNEGSKA (reference sequence). The CDR3 region is CSARVPSGGEDTQYF. CDR3 nucleotides: TGCAGTGCTAGAGTGCCTAGCGGGGGGGAAGATACGCAGTATTTT.

The rearrangement joins TRBV2 to TRBJ1-1; D uncertain. The length of the CDR3 is 10 residues. Trimming shortened V by 7 bases and J by 7 bases, and 7 bases separated the two germline ends. The germline CDR1 and CDR2 sequences are SNHLY and FYNNEI. Here the CDR3 DNA reads TGTGCCAGCAAGCGGGATGAAGCTTTCTTT. It translates to CASKRDEAFF. Looking up the rest from reference TRBV2 and TRBJ1-1 gives the full variable domain: EPEVTQTPSHQVTQMGQEVILRCVPISNHLYFYWYRQILGQKVEFLVSFYNNEISEKSEIFDDQFSVERPDGSNFTLKIRSTKLEDSAMYFCASKRDEAFFGQGTRLTVV.

The genes are TRBV29-1 and TRBJ2-5, with 8 positions matching TRBD2. Germline V lookup: CDR1 SQVTM, CDR2 ANQGSEA. This CDR3 region has 12 residues. Trimming cost V 6 bases and J 7 bases; bases outside gene matches: 7. Here the CDR3 reads CSVNRRGATQYF. The DNA for the CDR3 is TGCAGCGTGAATCGGCGGGGGGCGACCCAGTACTTC.

As for this clonotype: A read error may produce the germline difference seen at one junction end. The chain has TRBV7-7 and TRBJ2-5; D ambiguous. CDR1 and CDR2 from the germline V gene are SSHAT and FNYEAQ (reference sequence). This CDR3 spans 13 amino acids. This CDR3 reads CASSPGLGETQYF. CDR3 nucleotides: TGTGCTAGCAGCCCGGGCCTTGGGGAGACCCAGTACTTC. The complete variable domain, with remaining parts taken from reference TRBV7-7 and TRBJ2-5, reads GAGVSQSPRYKVTKRGQDVTLRCDPISSHATLYWYQQALGQGPEFLTYFNYEAQPDKSGLPSDRFSAERPEGSISTLTIQRTEQRDSAMYRCASSPGLGETQYFGPGTRLLVL.

The chain has TRBV9 and TRBJ2-7; 9 bases are shared with TRBD1. The J segment lost 4 bases and the V segment lost 2 bases, leaving 4 bases of the junction unmatched. In germline, CDR1 is SGDLS, CDR2 YYNGEE. The CDR3 extends over 14 amino acids. CDR3 protein: CASSVTGGAYEQYF. CDR3 sequence (DNA): TGTGCCAGCAGCGTGACAGGGGGGGCTTACGAGCAGTACTTC. Filled out from reference TRBV9 and TRBJ2-7, the complete variable domain reads DSGVTQTPKHLITATGQRVTLRCSPRSGDLSVYWYQQSLDQGLQFLIQYYNGEERAKGNILERFSAQQFPDLHSELNLSSLELGDSALYFCASSVTGGAYEQYFGPGTRLTVT.

The chain carries TRBV15 and TRBJ2-1; the D is unclear. The CDR3 is made up of 17 amino acids. The V and J ends lost 1 base and 0 bases respectively, with 13 bases between them. Germline lookup yields CDR1 LNHNV and CDR2 YYDKDF (reference sequence). The CDR3 DNA sequence: TGTGCCACCAGCAGAGTTCATCCGGGTAGCTCCTACAATGAGCAGTTCTTC. Residues: CATSRVHPGSSYNEQFF.

This clonotype was observed a few times. J is TRBJ1-5 and V is TRBV19, with D unresolved. Germline V gives CDR1 LNHDA, CDR2 SQIVND (reference sequence). The CDR3 is 12 amino acids. The germline V and J ends were trimmed by 7 bases and 2 bases, with 6 bases remaining between them. The CDR3 coding sequence is TGTGCCAGTACTTGGGGCAATCAGCCCCAGCATTTT. It codes for CASTWGNQPQHF.